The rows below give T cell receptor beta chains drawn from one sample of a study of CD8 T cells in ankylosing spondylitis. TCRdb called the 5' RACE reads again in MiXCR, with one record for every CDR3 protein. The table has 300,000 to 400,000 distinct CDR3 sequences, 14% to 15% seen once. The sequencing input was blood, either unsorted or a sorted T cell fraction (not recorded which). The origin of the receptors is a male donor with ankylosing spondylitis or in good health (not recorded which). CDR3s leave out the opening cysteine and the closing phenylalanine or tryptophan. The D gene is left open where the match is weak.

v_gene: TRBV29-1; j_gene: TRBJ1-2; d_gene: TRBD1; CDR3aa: SVPGGRGQYGYT
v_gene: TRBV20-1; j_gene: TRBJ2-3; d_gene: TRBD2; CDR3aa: SARASGPADTQY
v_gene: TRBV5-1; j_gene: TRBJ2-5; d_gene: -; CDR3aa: ASSLGGPKGETQY
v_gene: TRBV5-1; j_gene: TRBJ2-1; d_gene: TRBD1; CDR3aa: ASSPRDRVYNEQF
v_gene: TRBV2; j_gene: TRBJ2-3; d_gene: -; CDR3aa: ASSEQGRGPDTQY
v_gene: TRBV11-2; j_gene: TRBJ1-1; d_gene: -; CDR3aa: ASSRQQGNTEAF
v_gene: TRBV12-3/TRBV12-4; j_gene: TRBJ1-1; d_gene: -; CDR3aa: ASSVAAATEAF
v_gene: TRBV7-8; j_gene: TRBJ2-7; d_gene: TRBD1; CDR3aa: ASSFRQGDKQY
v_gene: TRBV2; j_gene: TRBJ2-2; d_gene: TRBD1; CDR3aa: ASSERGQTGELF
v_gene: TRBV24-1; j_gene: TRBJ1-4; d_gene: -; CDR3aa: ATSRSPGEGEKLF
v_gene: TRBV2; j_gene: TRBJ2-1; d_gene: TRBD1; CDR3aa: ANLRDSSYNEQF
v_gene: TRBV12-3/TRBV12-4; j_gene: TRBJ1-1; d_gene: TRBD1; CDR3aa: ASSLPGGLNTEAF
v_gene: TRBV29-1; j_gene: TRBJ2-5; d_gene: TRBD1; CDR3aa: SAVRGQETQY
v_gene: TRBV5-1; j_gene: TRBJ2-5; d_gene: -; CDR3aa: ASSFRGETQY
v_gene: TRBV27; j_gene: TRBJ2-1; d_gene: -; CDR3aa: ASSLFSGDSEQF
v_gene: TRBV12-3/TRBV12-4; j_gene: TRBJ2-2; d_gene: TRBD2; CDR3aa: ASSRTSLTGELF
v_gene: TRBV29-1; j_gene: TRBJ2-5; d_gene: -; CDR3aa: SVAGLSRETQY
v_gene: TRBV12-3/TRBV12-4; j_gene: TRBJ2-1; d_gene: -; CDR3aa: ASSSVTVGEQF
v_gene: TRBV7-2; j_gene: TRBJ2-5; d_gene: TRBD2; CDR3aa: ASSLAVSGQETQY
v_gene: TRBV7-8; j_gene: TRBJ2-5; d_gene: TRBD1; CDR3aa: ASSLHNSGGQETQY
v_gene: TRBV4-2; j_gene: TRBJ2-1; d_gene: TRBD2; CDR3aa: ASSPGGLENEQF
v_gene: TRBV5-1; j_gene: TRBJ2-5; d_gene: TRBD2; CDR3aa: ASSGISGGAGETQY
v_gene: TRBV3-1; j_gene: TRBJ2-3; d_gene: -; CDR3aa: ASSPGTSNSDTQY
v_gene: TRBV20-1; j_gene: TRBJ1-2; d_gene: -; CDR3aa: SAREAARSYGYT
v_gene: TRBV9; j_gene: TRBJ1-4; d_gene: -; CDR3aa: ASSSESGEKLF
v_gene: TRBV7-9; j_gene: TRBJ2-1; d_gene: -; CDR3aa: ASSSSSGSSYNEQF
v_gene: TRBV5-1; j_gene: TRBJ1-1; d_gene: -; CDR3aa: ASSFNGHEAF
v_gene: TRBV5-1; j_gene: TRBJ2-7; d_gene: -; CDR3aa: ASSGVSGRVVYEQY
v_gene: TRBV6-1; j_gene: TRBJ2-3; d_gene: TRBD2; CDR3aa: ASSRPLGGGADTQY
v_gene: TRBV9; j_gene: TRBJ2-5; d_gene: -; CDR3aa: ASSARGTIQETQY
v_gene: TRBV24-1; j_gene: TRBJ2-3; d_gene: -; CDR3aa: ATSDPGVGEDTQY
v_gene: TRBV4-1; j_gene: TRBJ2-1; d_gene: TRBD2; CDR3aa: ASSQELAAYNEQF
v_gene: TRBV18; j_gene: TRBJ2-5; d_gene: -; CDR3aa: ASSRILGETQY
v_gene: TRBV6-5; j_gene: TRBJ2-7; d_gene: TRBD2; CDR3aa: ASSYSTSGRTEQY
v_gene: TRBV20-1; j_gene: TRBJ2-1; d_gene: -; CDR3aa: SAGYGTRDNEQF
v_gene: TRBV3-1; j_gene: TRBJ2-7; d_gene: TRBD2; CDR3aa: ASSLLSGRSEQY
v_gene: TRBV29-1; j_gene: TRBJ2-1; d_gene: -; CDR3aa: SAPGRELYNEQF
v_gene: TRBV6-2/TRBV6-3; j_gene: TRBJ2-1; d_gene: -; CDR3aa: ASSYPMTDEQF
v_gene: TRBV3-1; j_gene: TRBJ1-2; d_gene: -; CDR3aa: ASSGDRDIYGYT
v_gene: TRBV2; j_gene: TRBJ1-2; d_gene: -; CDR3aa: ASSDETYGYT
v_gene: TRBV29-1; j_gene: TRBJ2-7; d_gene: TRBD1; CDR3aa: SVEGGQGTWEQY
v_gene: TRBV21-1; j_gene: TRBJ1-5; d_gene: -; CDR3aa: ASSKFGNQPQH
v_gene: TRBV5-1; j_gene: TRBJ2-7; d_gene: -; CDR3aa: ASSLDRVYEQY
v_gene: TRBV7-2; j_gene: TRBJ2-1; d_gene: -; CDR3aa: ASSSPRGGPHEQF
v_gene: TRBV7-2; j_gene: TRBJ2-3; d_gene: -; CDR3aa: ASSLEPQAGTQY
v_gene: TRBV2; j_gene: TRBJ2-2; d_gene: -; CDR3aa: ASTQEWPSTGELF
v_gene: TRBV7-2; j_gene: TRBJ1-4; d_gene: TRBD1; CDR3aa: ASSEQTGRNEKLF
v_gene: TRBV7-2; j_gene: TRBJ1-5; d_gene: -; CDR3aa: ASSLVGVPGPQH
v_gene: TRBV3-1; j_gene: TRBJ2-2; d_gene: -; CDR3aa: ASSRGASTGELF
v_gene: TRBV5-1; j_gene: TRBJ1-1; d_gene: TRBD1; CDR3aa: ASSYGTGGKVGTEAF
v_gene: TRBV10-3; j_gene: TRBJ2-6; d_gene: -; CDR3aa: AIRQAGANVLT
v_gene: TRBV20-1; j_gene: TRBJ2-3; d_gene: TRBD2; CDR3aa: SAGTSGGEDTQY
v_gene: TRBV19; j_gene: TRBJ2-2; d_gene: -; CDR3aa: ASSIGTRIPTGELF
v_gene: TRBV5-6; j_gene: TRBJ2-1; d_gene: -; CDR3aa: ASSFGRGPTNEQF
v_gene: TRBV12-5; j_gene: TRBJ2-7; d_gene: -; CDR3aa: ASGLGELYEQY
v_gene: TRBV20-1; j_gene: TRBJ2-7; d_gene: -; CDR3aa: SARTRPYEQY
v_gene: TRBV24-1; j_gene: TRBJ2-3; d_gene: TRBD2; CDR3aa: ATSASNTSGRVDTQY
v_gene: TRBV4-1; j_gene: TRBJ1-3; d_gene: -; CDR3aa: ASSQELGRSGNTIY
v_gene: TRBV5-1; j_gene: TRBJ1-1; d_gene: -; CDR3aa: ASSLGRTSAPHLEAF